Following are 17 T cell receptor beta chains from one sample sequenced in a study of shared clonotypes between healthy human individuals. Assay used: immunoSEQ multiplex PCR; TCRdb lists only in-frame clones, some missing. This table holds some 2,100,000 clones, about 94% found once. The sequencing input was naive CD4+ T cells sorted from blood. Noted subset: CD45RA+ positively selected. These receptors were collected from a young man in good health.

The V and J genes are TRBV6-1 and TRBJ2-1; D is perhaps TRBD1 (7 bases). The CDR3 length is 14 residues. V lost 6 bases to trimming and J lost 10 bases, with 19 bases between them. Per germline, CDR1 MNHNS and CDR2 SASEGT. The CDR3 DNA reads TGTGCCAGCAGGGAAACCTTCAGGGGGGAGGAGCAGTTCTTC. It is translated as CASRETFRGEEQFF.

This chain uses TRBV28 with TRBJ1-5, with D unclear. Germline CDR1 reads MDHEN; CDR2 reads SYDVKM. The ends were cut back, 6 bases at V and 0 bases at J, with 18 bases in the middle. The CDR3 totals 17 residues. The CDR3 sequence: CASSPSAGIYSNQPQHF. CDR3 sequence (DNA): TGTGCCAGCAGCCCAAGCGCAGGAATTTATAGCAATCAGCCCCAGCATTTT.

The J gene is TRBJ1-1, the V gene TRBV6-5; D unresolved. V was clipped by 2 bases and J by 11 bases, with 15 bases between them. Germline V gives CDR1 MNHEY, CDR2 SVGAGI. The CDR3 runs 13 residues. This CDR3 is CASSYTPGGNAFF. The CDR3 DNA sequence: TGTGCCAGCAGTTACACGCCGGGAGGGAACGCTTTCTTT.

The chain couples TRBV10-3 to TRBJ2-2, with D perhaps TRBD2 (7 bases). The germline gives CDR1 ENHRY, CDR2 SYGVKD. The CDR3 is 14 residues long. V was shortened by 6 bases and J by 2 bases, with 10 bases between the two germline ends. The CDR3 DNA is TGTGCCATCAGACCGGGGGGCAACACCGGGGAGCTGTTTTTT. Its protein product is CAIRPGGNTGELFF.

This sequence joins TRBV27 and TRBJ2-7; D gene uncertain. The CDR3 is 16 residues long. Germline V gene lookup returns CDR1 MNHEY and CDR2 SMNVEV (reference sequence). Trimming left V 5 bases short and J 3 bases short, with 20 bases between. CDR3 in amino acids: CASSPHSLKAIYEQYF. DNA for the CDR3: TGTGCCAGCAGTCCCCACAGCCTGAAAGCAATCTACGAGCAGTACTTC.

In its sample, this clone was seen once. This chain joins TRBV5-4 and TRBJ2-7, with D maybe TRBD1 (7 bases). Trimming took 4 bases from V and 6 from J, leaving 14 bases between them. The CDR3 is 13 residues long. CDR1 is SGHNT, CDR2 YYREEE, per germline (reference sequence). The CDR3 protein is CASSQGGRGEQYF. For the CDR3, the DNA is TGTGCCAGCAGCCAGGGGGGCAGGGGCGAGCAGTACTTC.

The rearrangement links TRBV5-1 to TRBJ1-1; D unresolved. The germline V and J ends were trimmed by 4 bases and 0 bases, with 10 bases remaining between them. The germline V gene has CDR1 SGHRS and CDR2 YFSETQ. There are 14 residues in the CDR3. CDR3 sequence (DNA): TGCGCCAGCAGCGAGGACGCCCTGAACACTGAAGCTTTCTTT. Translation gives CASSEDALNTEAFF.

The rearrangement links TRBV5-1 to TRBJ2-3; D may be TRBD2 (7 bases). The CDR3 is 14 residues long. Germline V CDR1 and CDR2: SGHRS, YFSETQ. V was trimmed by 3 bases and J by 3 bases, leaving 11 bases between them. CDR3 sequence: CASSWGGPTDTQYF. The CDR3 DNA sequence: TGCGCCAGCAGCTGGGGGGGGCCAACAGATACGCAGTATTTT.

On this clone: The sample has other DNA sequences that encode this CDR3 too. V and J are TRBV7-2 and TRBJ1-1, with 7 nucleotides matching TRBD1. In germline, CDR1 is SGHTA, CDR2 FQGNSA. The CDR3 has 14 amino acids. V shed 5 bases, J shed 0 bases, and the junction held 3 bases outside the gene matches. This CDR3 reads CASSPTGVNTEAFF. Here the CDR3 DNA reads TGTGCCAGCAGCCCAACAGGGGTGAACACTGAAGCTTTCTTT.

The rearrangement links TRBV10-3 to TRBJ1-2; D is uncertain. This CDR3 region has 13 residues. Between the trimmed V and J ends, which lost 7 bases and 4 bases, there was a span of 13 bases. CDR1 and CDR2 from the germline V gene are ENHRY and SYGVKD. CDR3 region: CAITDQEAYGYTF. The CDR3 nucleotides read TGTGCCATCACCGACCAGGAAGCCTATGGCTACACCTTC.

This rearrangement joins TRBV18 to TRBJ2-1, with D tentatively TRBD1 or TRBD2 (6 bases each). The length of the CDR3 is 15 residues. Germline V gene lookup returns CDR1 KGHSH and CDR2 LQKENI. V gave up 5 bases and J gave up 3 bases, with 14 bases separating them. This CDR3 is CASSRGTSVYNEQFF. The CDR3 coding sequence is TGTGCCAGCTCAAGGGGGACTTCAGTCTACAATGAGCAGTTCTTC.

V is TRBV4-1 and J is TRBJ1-2, with TRBD1 matching 9 bases. After removal of 1 base from V and 4 bases from J, the junction contained 7 bases not matched to a gene. The germline V gene encodes CDR1 MGHRA and CDR2 YSYEKL. The CDR3 consists of 16 residues. The CDR3 DNA reads as TGCGCCAGCAGCCAAGGGGACAGGGATCAAGGCTATGGCTACACCTTC. This sequence encodes CASSQGDRDQGYGYTF.

The gene calls are TRBV5-1 and TRBJ1-1, with 7 bases matching TRBD1. Germline V gene lookup returns CDR1 SGHRS and CDR2 YFSETQ. The V gene end was trimmed by 7 bases and the J gene end by 6 bases; junction bases not matched to a gene: 12. The CDR3 is made up of 14 amino acids. CDR3 residues: CASGLRQGPAEAFF. The CDR3 region has the DNA TGCGCCAGCGGACTCCGACAGGGCCCCGCTGAAGCTTTCTTT.

Regarding this clone: This CDR3 is also generated by other DNA sequences in the sample. The chain employs TRBV20-1 and TRBJ2-3; no definite D call. Germline CDR1 is DFQATT and CDR2 is SNEGSKA (reference sequence). This CDR3 is 11 amino acids long. V shed 6 bases and J shed 3 bases, with 7 bases lying between them. In DNA, the CDR3 is TGCAGTGCGGCGAGGACAGATACGCAGTATTTT. Amino acid sequence: CSAARTDTQYF.

This clone was counted a few times. The chain is built from TRBV7-3 and TRBJ2-7; possible D gene TRBD1, 5 bases. Trimming pared 5 bases from V and 2 bases from J, leaving 10 bases between. The CDR3 consists of 13 residues. Germline assignment: CDR1 SGHTA and CDR2 FQGTGA. The chain's CDR3 is CASSQDRPYEQYF. The CDR3 DNA is TGTGCCAGCAGCCAAGACAGACCCTACGAGCAGTACTTC.

This clone was seen a handful of times. The chain carries TRBV28 and TRBJ2-1, with TRBD1 identical over 9 bases. Germline loops: CDR1 MDHEN, CDR2 SYDVKM. V shed 7 bases, J shed 4 bases, and the junction held 8 bases outside the gene matches. The CDR3 covers 15 residues. The CDR3 nucleotides read TGTGCCAGCATTACAGGGGGCCGGGATTACAATGAGCAGTTCTTC. Its translation is CASITGGRDYNEQFF.

This chain connects TRBV4-2 to TRBJ2-5, with D hard to call. The CDR3 is 14 amino acids. Between the trimmed V and J ends, which lost 4 bases and 3 bases, there was a span of 12 bases. The germline gives CDR1 LGHNA, CDR2 YNFKEQ. The CDR3 loop is CASSRKIGKETQYF. CDR3 bases: TGTGCCAGCAGCCGCAAGATCGGTAAAGAGACCCAGTACTTC.